The T cell receptor (beta chain) under discussion was sequenced for a study of vaccination and CD4 T cells after COVID-19. Study-wide background: Cellular stimulation was performed using overlapping spike peptides derived from SARS-CoV-2, HCoV-NL63, HCoV-OC43 and HCoV-229E.

Noted treatment: roughly 11-day PBMC culture with coronavirus spike peptide pools or control peptides (ViraFEST assay). The ViraFEST method relied on peptide pools to expand antigen-specific T cells, followed by TCR sequencing. This CDR3 has 15 amino acids. The germline V gene encodes CDR1 DFQATT and CDR2 SNEGSKA (reference sequence). V dropped 6 bases and J dropped 2 bases, with 17 bases sitting between them. Worth noting for this clonotype: Its antigen remains unidentified.

Cultured CD4+ T cell DNA was sequenced using the Oncomine TCR Beta short-read assay. TCRdb reprocessed the PCR reads via MiXCR and lists one record per CDR3 protein. The sample lists roughly 12,000 distinct CDR3 sequences; around 80% were seen once. The TCR sequence derives from a human donor who had recovered from COVID-19. Source material: CD4+ T cells from blood, cultured in vitro. The chain links TRBV20-1 to TRBJ1-5, with D possibly matching TRBD1 (6 bases). The DNA for the CDR3 is TGCAGTGCCCCACGGGCCGGGGGCCGCAATCAGCCCCAGCATTTT. Translation: CSAPRAGGRNQPQHF.